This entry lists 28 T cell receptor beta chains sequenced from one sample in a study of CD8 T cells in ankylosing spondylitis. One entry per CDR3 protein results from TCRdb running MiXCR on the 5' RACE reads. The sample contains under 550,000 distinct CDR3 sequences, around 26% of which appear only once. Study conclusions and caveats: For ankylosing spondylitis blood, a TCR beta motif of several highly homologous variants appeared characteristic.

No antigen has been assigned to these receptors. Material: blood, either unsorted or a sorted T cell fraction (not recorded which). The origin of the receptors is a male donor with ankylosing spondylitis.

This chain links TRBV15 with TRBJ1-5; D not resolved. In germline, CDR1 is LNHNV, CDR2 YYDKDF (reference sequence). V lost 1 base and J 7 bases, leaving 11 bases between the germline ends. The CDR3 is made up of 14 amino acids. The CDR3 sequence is CATSRVEQLQPQHF. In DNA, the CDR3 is TGTGCCACCAGCAGAGTCGAGCAGCTCCAGCCCCAGCATTTT.

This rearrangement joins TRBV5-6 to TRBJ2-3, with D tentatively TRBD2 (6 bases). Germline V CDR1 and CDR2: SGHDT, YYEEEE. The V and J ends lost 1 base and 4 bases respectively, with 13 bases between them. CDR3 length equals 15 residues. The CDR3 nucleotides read TGTGCCAGCAGCTTGATGGCACGGGAGTCAGATACGCAGTATTTT. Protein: CASSLMARESDTQYF.

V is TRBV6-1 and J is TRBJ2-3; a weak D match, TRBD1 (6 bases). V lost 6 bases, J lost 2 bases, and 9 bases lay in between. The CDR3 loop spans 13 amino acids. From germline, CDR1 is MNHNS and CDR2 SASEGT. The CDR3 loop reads CASSRGNTDTQYF. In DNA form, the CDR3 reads TGTGCCAGCAGCAGGGGAAACACAGATACGCAGTATTTT.

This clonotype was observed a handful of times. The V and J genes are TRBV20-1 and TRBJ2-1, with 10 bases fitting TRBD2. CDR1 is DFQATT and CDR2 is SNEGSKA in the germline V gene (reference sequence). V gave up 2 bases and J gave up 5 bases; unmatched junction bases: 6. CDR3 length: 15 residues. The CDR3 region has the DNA TGCAGTGCTAGAAATCGCCTAGCGGGGGACAATGAGCAGTTCTTC. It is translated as CSARNRLAGDNEQFF.

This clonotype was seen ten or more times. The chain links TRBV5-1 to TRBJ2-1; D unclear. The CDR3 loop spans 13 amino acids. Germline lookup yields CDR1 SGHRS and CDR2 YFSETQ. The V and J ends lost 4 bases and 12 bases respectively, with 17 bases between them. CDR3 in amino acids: CASSPLTRLWQFF. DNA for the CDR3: TGCGCCAGCAGCCCTCTGACACGTTTATGGCAGTTCTTC.

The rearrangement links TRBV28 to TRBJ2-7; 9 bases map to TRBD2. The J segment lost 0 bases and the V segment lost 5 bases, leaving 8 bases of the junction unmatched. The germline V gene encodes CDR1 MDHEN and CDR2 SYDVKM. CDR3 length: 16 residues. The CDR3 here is CASSRSLAGTSYEQYV. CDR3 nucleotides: TGTGCCAGCAGTCGGTCCCTAGCGGGAACCTCCTACGAGCAGTACGTC.

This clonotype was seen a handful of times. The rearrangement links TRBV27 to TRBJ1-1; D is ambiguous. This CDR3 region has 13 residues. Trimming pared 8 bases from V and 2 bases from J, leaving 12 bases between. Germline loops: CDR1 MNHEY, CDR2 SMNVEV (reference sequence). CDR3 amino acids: CASSGLINTEAFF. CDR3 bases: TGTGCCAGCTCCGGACTGATCAACACTGAAGCTTTCTTT.

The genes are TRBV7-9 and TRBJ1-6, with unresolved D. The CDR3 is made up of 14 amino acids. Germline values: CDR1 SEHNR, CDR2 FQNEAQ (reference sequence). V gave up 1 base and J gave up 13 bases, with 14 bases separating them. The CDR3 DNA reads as TGTGCCAGCAGCTTAGGGGCGGGTCTGGGGCCCCTCCACTTT. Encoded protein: CASSLGAGLGPLHF.

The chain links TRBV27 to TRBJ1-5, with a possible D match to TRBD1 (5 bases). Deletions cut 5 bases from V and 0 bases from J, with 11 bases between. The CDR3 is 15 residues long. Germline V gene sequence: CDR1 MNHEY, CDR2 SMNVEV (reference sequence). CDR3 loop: CASSRGQNSNQPQHF. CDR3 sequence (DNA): TGTGCCAGCAGTAGAGGACAAAATAGCAATCAGCCCCAGCATTTT.

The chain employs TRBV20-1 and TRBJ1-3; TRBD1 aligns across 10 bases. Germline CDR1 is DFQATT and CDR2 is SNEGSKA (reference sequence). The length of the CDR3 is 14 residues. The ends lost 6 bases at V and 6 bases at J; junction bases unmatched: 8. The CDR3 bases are TGCAGTGCCATTGCCGGGACAGGGGCAAACACCATATATTTT. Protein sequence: CSAIAGTGANTIYF.

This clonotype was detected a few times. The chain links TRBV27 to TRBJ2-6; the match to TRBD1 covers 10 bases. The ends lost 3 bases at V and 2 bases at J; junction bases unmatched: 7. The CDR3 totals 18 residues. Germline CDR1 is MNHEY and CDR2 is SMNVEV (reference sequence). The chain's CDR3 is CASSLYLTGGPGANVLTF. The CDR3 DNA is TGTGCCAGCAGTTTGTATTTGACAGGGGGCCCTGGGGCCAACGTCCTGACTTTC.

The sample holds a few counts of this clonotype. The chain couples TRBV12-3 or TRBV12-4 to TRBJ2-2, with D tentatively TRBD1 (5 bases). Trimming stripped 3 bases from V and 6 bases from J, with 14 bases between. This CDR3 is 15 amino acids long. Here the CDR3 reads CASSFSAGFAGELFF. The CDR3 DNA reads TGTGCCAGCAGTTTTTCCGCAGGGTTCGCCGGGGAGCTGTTTTTT.

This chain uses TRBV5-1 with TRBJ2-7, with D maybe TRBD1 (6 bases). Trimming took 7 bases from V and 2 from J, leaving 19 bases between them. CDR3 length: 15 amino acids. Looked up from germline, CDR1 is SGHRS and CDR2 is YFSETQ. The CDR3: CASRSGAGLTYEQYF. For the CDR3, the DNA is TGCGCCAGCCGGTCAGGGGCAGGCCTCACCTACGAGCAGTACTTC.

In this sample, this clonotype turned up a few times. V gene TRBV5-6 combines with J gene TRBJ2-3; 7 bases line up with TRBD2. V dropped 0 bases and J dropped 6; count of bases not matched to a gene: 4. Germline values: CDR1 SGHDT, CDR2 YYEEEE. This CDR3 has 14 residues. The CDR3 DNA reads TGTGCCAGCAGCTTGGGCGGGGAGGGGGATACGCAGTATTTT. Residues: CASSLGGEGDTQYF.

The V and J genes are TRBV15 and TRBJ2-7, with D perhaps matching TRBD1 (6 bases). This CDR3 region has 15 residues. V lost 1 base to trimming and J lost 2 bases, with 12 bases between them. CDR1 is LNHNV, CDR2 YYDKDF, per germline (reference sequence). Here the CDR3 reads CATSRGQGLPYEQYF. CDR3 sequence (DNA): TGTGCCACCAGCAGAGGCCAGGGGCTCCCCTACGAGCAGTACTTC.

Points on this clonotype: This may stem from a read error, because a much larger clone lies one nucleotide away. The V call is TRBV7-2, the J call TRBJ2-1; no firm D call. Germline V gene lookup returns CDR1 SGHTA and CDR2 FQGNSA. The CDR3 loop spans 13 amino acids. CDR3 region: CASSTRAGNELFF. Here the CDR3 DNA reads TGTGCCAGCAGCACACGAGCTGGCAATGAGCTGTTCTTC.

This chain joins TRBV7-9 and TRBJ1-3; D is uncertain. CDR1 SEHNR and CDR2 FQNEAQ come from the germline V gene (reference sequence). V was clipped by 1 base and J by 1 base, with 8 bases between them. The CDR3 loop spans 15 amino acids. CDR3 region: CASSLGTGSGNTIYF. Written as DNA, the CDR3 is TGTGCCAGCAGCTTAGGGACCGGATCTGGAAACACCATATATTTT.

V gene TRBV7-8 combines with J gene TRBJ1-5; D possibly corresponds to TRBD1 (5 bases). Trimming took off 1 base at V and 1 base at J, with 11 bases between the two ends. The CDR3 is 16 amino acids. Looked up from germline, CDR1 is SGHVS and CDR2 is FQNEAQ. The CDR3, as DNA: TGTGCCAGCAGCTTAGTATCGACAGCAAGCAATCAGCCCCAGCATTTT. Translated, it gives CASSLVSTASNQPQHF.

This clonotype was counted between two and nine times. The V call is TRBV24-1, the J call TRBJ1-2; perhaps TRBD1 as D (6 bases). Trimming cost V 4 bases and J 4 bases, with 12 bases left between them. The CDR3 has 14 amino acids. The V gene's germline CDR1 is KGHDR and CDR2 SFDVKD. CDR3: CATSDPGTRYGYTF. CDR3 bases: TGTGCCACCAGTGACCCCGGGACACGCTATGGCTACACCTTC.

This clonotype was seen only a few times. The CDR3 sequence: CASSRQGAIPDTQYF. The CDR3 region has the DNA TGTGCCAGCAGCAGACAGGGGGCCATCCCAGATACGCAGTATTTT. The chain couples TRBV7-8 to TRBJ2-3; 10 bases match TRBD1. The CDR3 spans 15 residues. The J segment lost 4 bases and the V segment lost 5 bases, leaving 6 bases of the junction unmatched. Germline V gene sequence: CDR1 SGHVS, CDR2 FQNEAQ.

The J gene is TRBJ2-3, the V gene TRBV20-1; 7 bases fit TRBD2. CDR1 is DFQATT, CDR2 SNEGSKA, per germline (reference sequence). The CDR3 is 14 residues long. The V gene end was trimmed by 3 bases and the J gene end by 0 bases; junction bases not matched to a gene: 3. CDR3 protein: CSARVSGSTDTQYF. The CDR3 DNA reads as TGCAGTGCTAGGGTTAGCGGGAGCACAGATACGCAGTATTTT.

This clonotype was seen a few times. The CDR3 nucleotides read TGCGCCAGCAGCCAAGATGGGGGACTCGGGTGGCGGGCCTACGAGCAGTACGTC. As protein: CASSQDGGLGWRAYEQYV. This rearrangement joins TRBV4-1 to TRBJ2-7; TRBD2 might be the D (6 bases). CDR1 MGHRA and CDR2 YSYEKL come from the germline V gene. Trimming took 0 bases from V and 2 from J, leaving 20 bases between them. This CDR3 has 18 amino acids.

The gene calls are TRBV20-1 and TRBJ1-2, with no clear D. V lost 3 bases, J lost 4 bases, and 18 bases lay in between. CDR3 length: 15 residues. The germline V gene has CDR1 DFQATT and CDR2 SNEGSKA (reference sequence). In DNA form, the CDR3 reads TGCAGTGCTAGTTTTTTGCCCACTCGGTCCTATGGCTACACCTTC. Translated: CSASFLPTRSYGYTF.

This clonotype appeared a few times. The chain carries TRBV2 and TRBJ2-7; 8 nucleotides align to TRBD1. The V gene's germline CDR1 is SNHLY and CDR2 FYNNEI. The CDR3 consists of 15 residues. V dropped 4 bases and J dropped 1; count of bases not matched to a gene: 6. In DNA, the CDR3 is TGTGCCAGCAGTGTGACAGGGGCCCTTTCCTACGAGCAGTACTTC. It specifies CASSVTGALSYEQYF.

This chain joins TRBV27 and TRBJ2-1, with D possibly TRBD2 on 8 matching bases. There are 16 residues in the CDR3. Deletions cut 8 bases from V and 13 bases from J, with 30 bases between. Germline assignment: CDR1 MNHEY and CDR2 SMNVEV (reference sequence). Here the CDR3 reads CASARIGQATGTSQFF. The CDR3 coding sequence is TGTGCCAGCGCCCGAATAGGACAGGCGACCGGGACTAGTCAGTTCTTC.

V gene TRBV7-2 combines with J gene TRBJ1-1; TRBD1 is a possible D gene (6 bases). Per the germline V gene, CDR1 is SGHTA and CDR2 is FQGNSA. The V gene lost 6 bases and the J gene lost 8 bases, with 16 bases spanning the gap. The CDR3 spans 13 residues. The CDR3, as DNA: TGTGCCAGCAGTGCGGACAGCCAGACAGAAGCTTTCTTT. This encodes CASSADSQTEAFF.

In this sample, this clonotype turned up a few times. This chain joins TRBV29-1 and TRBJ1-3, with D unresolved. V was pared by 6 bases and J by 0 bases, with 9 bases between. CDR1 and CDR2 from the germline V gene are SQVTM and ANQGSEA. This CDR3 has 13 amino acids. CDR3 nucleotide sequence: TGCAGCGTCTCCGCCGTCTCTGGAAACACCATATATTTT. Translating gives CSVSAVSGNTIYF.

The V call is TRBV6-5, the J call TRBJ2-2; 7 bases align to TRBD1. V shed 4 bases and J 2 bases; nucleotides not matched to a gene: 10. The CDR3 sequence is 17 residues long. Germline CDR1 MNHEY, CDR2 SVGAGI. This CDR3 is CASSFQGVGSNTGELFF. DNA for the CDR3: TGTGCCAGCAGTTTCCAGGGGGTGGGTAGTAACACCGGGGAGCTGTTTTTT.